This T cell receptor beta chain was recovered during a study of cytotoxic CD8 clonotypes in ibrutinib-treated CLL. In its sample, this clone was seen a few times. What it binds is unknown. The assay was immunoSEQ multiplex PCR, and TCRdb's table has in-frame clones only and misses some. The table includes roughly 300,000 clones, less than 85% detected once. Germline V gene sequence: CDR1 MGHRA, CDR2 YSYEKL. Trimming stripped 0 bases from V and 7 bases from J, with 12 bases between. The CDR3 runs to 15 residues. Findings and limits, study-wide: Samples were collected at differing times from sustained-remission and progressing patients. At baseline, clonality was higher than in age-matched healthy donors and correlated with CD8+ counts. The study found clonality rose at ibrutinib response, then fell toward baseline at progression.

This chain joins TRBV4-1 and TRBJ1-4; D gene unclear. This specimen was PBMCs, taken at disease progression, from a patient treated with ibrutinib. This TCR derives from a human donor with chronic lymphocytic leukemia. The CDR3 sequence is CASSQDWLAGEKLFF. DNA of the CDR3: TGCGCCAGCAGCCAAGATTGGCTGGCGGGTGAAAAACTGTTTTTT.